These 19 T cell receptor beta chains share one sample of origin, sequenced in a study of beta chain features in type 1 diabetes. Of the isolated RNA, all was reverse transcribed, and so the sequenced material was expressed TCRB transcripts. Profiled with immunoSEQ multiplex PCR; TCRdb holds only in-frame clones, not every one. This table holds fewer than 500,000 clones, about 14% found once. The sequencing sample was made of naive CD4+ T cells from blood. The receptors were gathered from a young man in good health.

This clone turned up a few times. V usage is TRBV7-6 and J usage is TRBJ2-1; maybe TRBD2 (5 bases). Germline V lookup: CDR1 SGHVS, CDR2 FNYEAQ. Between the trimmed V and J ends, which lost 6 bases and 4 bases, there was a span of 13 bases. This CDR3 is built from 14 residues. The CDR3 DNA reads as TGTGCCAGCAGTCCTCCCGGACTTTACAATGAGCAGTTCTTC. Its protein product is CASSPPGLYNEQFF.

This chain joins TRBV9 and TRBJ2-2; 9 positions match TRBD1. Germline V gives CDR1 SGDLS, CDR2 YYNGEE. The CDR3 loop spans 16 amino acids. With V trimmed by 8 bases and J by 3 bases, 11 bases remained unmatched. DNA for the CDR3: TGTGCCAGTTCCTCGAACAGGGGGCCCCACACCGGGGAGCTGTTTTTT. Its protein is CASSSNRGPHTGELFF.

The chain couples TRBV7-9 to TRBJ2-1, with D possibly being TRBD2 (6 bases). CDR1 is SEHNR, CDR2 FQNEAQ, per germline (reference sequence). This CDR3 contains 15 residues. V shed 2 bases and J shed 8 bases, with 16 bases lying between them. The CDR3 loop reads CASSLQSAGVDEQFF. CDR3 bases: TGTGCCAGCAGCTTACAGTCAGCGGGCGTCGATGAGCAGTTCTTC.

Points on this clone: The junction shows a germline mismatch at one end, possibly a read error. This chain connects TRBV6-1 to TRBJ2-1; 7 nucleotides agree with TRBD1. The CDR3 has 15 residues. Per the germline V gene, CDR1 is MNHNS and CDR2 is SASEGT. The CDR3 reads CASSEGRRGNDEQFF. The CDR3 bases are TGTGCCAGCAGCGAAGGCCGCAGGGGGAACGATGAGCAGTTCTTC.

The V and J genes are TRBV7-8 and TRBJ2-1; 7 positions agree with TRBD1. This CDR3 is 15 amino acids long. With 5 bases clipped from V and 3 bases from J, the junction kept 7 bases outside the gene matches. Germline lookup yields CDR1 SGHVS and CDR2 FQNEAQ. The CDR3 protein is CASSTPRTGYNEQFF. The CDR3 DNA is TGTGCCAGCAGCACCCCCCGGACAGGCTACAATGAGCAGTTCTTC.

The J gene is TRBJ2-1, the V gene TRBV4-3; 10 bases align to TRBD1. The V gene end was trimmed by 5 bases and the J gene end by 8 bases; junction bases not matched to a gene: 9. This CDR3 has 15 residues. Germline V gives CDR1 LGHNA, CDR2 YSLEER. The CDR3 nucleotides are TGCGCCAGCAGCGTAGGGACAGGGGACCCCCATGAGCAGTTCTTC. Its protein is CASSVGTGDPHEQFF.

The chain links TRBV6-4 to TRBJ2-7; D is possibly TRBD1 (6 bases). V was pared by 0 bases and J by 5 bases, with 23 bases between. Germline V CDR1 and CDR2: MRHNA, SNTAGT. The CDR3 extends over 18 amino acids. This CDR3 is CASSDSFGGPPKGDEQYV. The DNA of the CDR3 is TGTGCCAGCAGTGACTCTTTTGGCGGCCCACCGAAGGGGGACGAGCAGTACGTC.

The rearrangement uses TRBV14 and TRBJ1-2, with 9 bases aligning to TRBD1. The V gene end was trimmed by 4 bases and the J gene end by 7 bases; junction bases not matched to a gene: 4. The CDR3 is 13 residues long. Germline loops: CDR1 SGHDN, CDR2 FVKESK. Here the CDR3 reads CASSRTGGFGYTF. CDR3 in DNA: TGTGCCAGCAGCCGTACAGGGGGCTTTGGCTACACCTTC.

A few counts support this clone. The chain recombines TRBV6-1 with TRBJ2-5, with a possible D match to TRBD2 (5 bases). Germline V gives CDR1 MNHNS, CDR2 SASEGT. The CDR3 totals 13 residues. The V end was cut by 4 bases, the J end by 1 base, with 7 bases between. In DNA form, the CDR3 reads TGTGCCAGCAGTGTGGGAGCCCAAGAGACCCAGTACTTC. Protein: CASSVGAQETQYF.

The chain recombines TRBV29-1 with TRBJ2-2, with 8 bases that match TRBD1. Germline values: CDR1 SQVTM, CDR2 ANQGSEA. The CDR3 has 18 residues. Trimming removed 6 bases from V and 0 bases from J; junction bases left unmatched: 15. The CDR3 region is CSVVLDRGLVTNTGELFF. CDR3 DNA: TGCAGCGTCGTTCTAGACAGGGGACTGGTTACGAACACCGGGGAGCTGTTTTTT.

In its sample, this clone was seen a few times. J is TRBJ2-2 and V is TRBV7-9; 12 nucleotides line up with TRBD2. Looked up from germline, CDR1 is SEHNR and CDR2 is FQNEAQ (reference sequence). V lost 5 bases and J lost 3; bases outside the gene matches: 10. This CDR3 comprises 18 residues. The CDR3 spells CASSPLRLAGVDTGELFF. CDR3 sequence (DNA): TGTGCCAGCAGCCCGCTACGACTAGCGGGAGTGGACACCGGGGAGCTGTTTTTT.

The rearrangement uses TRBV27 and TRBJ2-3; D is unclear. The CDR3 extends over 15 amino acids. The germline V gene encodes CDR1 MNHEY and CDR2 SMNVEV (reference sequence). V shed 5 bases and J shed 2 bases, with 14 bases lying between them. In DNA, the CDR3 is TGTGCCAGCAGTGCACGTGAGGTTTCCACAGATACGCAGTATTTT. It codes for CASSAREVSTDTQYF.

CDR3 region: CASSGTGAGSGANVLTF. CDR3 sequence (DNA): TGTGCCAGCTCAGGGACAGGGGCAGGTAGTGGGGCCAACGTCCTGACTTTC. V is TRBV27 and J is TRBJ2-6, with TRBD1 matching over 10 bases. The length of the CDR3 is 17 residues. Germline V gene lookup returns CDR1 MNHEY and CDR2 SMNVEV (reference sequence). V lost 8 bases and J lost 3; bases outside the gene matches: 10.

V is TRBV7-2 and J is TRBJ2-5, with 8 nucleotides matching TRBD2. The CDR3 runs 14 residues. Germline-derived CDR1 and CDR2 are SGHTA and FQGNSA. V was clipped by 4 bases and J by 5 bases; unmatched bases: 6. CDR3 loop: CASSSTSAVETQYF. CDR3 coding DNA: TGTGCCAGCAGCTCGACTAGCGCGGTTGAGACCCAGTACTTC.

On this clone itself: The same CDR3 arises from other DNA sequences in this sample as well. The chain is built from TRBV7-9 and TRBJ1-1, with D hard to call. V gave up 3 bases and J gave up 0 bases, with 5 bases separating them. The V gene's germline CDR1 is SEHNR and CDR2 FQNEAQ (reference sequence). The length of the CDR3 is 13 residues. This chain's CDR3 is CASSLTVNTEAFF. The CDR3 DNA is TGTGCCAGCAGCTTGACCGTGAACACTGAAGCTTTCTTT.

This clone occurred a few times. This sequence joins TRBV18 and TRBJ2-1; 7 nucleotides line up with TRBD1. V shed 2 bases, J shed 5 bases, and the junction held 21 bases outside the gene matches. Germline CDR1 and CDR2: KGHSH and LQKENI. This CDR3 contains 20 residues. The DNA of the CDR3 is TGTGCCAGCTCACCAAGTGACAGGGATCGGTTTGGCCCGACAAACAATGAGCAGTTCTTC. It codes for CASSPSDRDRFGPTNNEQFF. Full variable domain (missing parts from reference TRBV18 and TRBJ2-1): NAGVMQNPRHLVRRRGQEARLRCSPMKGHSHVYWYRQLPEEGLKFMVYLQKENIIDESGMPKERFSAEFPKEGPSILRIQQVVRGDSAAYFCASSPSDRDRFGPTNNEQFFGPGTRLTVL.

In its sample, this clone was seen a few times. The CDR3 bases are TGTGCCAGCAGCCAAATCAAGAACACCGGGGAGCTGTTTTTT. Its protein is CASSQIKNTGELFF. The chain carries TRBV14 and TRBJ2-2; no clear D. CDR3 length equals 14 residues. Germline CDR1 is SGHDN and CDR2 is FVKESK. V was cut by 2 bases and J by 1 base, with 5 bases left in between.

This clone occurred a few times. The chain combines TRBV5-1 with TRBJ2-3; D is unclear. The germline V gene has CDR1 SGHRS and CDR2 YFSETQ. The CDR3 is 14 residues long. Trimming removed 5 bases from V and 0 bases from J, with 10 bases in between. CDR3 bases: TGCGCCAGCAGGGGCCGCCTTAGCACAGATACGCAGTATTTT. Translated: CASRGRLSTDTQYF.

This clone came up a few times. The V gene is TRBV18, the J gene TRBJ2-2, with D maybe TRBD1 (6 bases). V lost 2 bases and J lost 5, with 15 bases in between. Germline V CDR1 and CDR2: KGHSH, LQKENI. The length of the CDR3 is 16 residues. The CDR3 region is CASSPVRQAMTGELFF. The CDR3 coding sequence is TGTGCCAGCTCACCAGTTCGACAGGCGATGACCGGGGAGCTGTTTTTT. Combining the CDR3 with reference TRBV18 and TRBJ2-2 gives the whole variable domain NAGVMQNPRHLVRRRGQEARLRCSPMKGHSHVYWYRQLPEEGLKFMVYLQKENIIDESGMPKERFSAEFPKEGPSILRIQQVVRGDSAAYFCASSPVRQAMTGELFFGEGSRLTVL.